This T cell receptor (beta chain) was sequenced in a study of vaccination and CD4 T cells after COVID-19. Cultured CD4+ T cells had their DNA profiled by the Oncomine TCR Beta short-read assay. TCRdb re-analysed the PCR reads in MiXCR, keeping a single row per CDR3 protein. The repertoire holds about 15,000 distinct CDR3 sequences, over 65% seen once, with 18% in the top ten. This clonotype was seen a handful of times. Its specificity is unknown. Treatment defined: approximately 11-day PBMC culture with coronavirus spike peptide pools or control peptides (ViraFEST assay). The V end was cut by 2 bases, the J end by 4 bases, with 5 bases between. The CDR3 totals 12 residues. Germline V CDR1 and CDR2: KGHSH, LQKENI.

The sample was CD4+ T cells from blood, cultured in vitro. This receptor was obtained from a human donor who had recovered from COVID-19. J is TRBJ2-5 and V is TRBV18; D is unresolved. CDR3 sequence (DNA): TGTGCCAGCTCACCATCGGGAGAGACCCAGTACTTC. Protein: CASSPSGETQYF.